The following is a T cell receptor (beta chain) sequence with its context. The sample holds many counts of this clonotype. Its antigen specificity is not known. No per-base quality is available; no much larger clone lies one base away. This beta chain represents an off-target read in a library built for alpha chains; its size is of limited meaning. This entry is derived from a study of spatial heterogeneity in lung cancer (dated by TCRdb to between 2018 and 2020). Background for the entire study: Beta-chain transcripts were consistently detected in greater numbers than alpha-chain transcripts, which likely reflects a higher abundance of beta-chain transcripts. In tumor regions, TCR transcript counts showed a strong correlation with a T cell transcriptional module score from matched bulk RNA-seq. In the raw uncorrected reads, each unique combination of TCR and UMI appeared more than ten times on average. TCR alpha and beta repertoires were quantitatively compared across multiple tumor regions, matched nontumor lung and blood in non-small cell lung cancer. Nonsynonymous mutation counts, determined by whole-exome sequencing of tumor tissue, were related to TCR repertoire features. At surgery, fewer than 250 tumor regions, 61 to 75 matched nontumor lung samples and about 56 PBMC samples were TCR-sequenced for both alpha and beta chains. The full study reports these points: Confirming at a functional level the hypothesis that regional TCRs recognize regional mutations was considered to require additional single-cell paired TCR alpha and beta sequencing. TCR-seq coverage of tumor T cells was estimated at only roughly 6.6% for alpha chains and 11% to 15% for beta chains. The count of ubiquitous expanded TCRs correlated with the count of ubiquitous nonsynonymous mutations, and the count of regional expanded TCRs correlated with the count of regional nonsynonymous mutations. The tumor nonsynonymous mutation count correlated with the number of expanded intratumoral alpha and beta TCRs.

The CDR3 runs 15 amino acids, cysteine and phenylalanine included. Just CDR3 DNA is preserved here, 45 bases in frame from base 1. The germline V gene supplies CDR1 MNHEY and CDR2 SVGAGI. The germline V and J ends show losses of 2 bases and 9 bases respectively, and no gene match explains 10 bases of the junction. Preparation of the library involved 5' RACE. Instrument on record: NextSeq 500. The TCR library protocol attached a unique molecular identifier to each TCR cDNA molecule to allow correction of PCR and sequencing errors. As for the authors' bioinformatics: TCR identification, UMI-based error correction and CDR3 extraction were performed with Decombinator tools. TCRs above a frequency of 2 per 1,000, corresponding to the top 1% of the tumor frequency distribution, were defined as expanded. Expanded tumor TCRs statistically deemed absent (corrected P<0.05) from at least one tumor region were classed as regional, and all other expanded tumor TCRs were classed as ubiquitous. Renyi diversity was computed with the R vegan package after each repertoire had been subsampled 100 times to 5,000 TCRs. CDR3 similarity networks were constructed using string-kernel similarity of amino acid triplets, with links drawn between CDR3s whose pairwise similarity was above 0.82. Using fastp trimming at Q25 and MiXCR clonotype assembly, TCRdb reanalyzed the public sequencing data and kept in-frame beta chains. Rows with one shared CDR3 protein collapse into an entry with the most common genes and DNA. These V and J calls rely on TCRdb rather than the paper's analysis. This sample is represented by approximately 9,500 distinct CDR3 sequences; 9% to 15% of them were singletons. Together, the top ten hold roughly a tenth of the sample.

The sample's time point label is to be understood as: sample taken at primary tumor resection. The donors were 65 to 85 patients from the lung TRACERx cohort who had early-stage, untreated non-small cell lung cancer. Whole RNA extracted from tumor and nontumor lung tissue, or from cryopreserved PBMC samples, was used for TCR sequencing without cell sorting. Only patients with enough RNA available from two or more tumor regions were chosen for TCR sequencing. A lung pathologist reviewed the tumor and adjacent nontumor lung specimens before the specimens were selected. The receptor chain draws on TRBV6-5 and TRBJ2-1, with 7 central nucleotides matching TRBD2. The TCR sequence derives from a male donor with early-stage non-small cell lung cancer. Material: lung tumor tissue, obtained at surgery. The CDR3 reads CASSYNEVAGFEQFF. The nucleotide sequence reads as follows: TGTGCCAGCAGTTACAATGAGGTAGCGGGCTTTGAGCAGTTCTTC.